This T cell receptor (beta chain) was retrieved from a study of CD8+ T cells in alopecia areata. Study-level findings and limits: Tofacitinib did not eliminate many expanded lesional clones from scalp or blood. Scalp sequencing captures resident alphabeta T cells of normal skin too. Elevated clonality characterized lesional scalp relative to normal scalp, particularly in alopecia totalis/universalis.

Isolated RNA was reverse transcribed into cDNA used as the sequencing template. Repertoires were generated with immunoSEQ multiplex PCR, while TCRdb's copy carries only in-frame clones and drops some. Of about 180,000 clones listed, 40% to 65% are singletons. Noted treatment: oral pan-JAK inhibitor, 5-10 mg twice daily. As part of sample collection, lesional scalp punch biopsies and peripheral blood were taken from alopecia areata patients. The V segment lost 8 bases and the J segment 2 bases; nucleotides outside the gene matches: 8. Germline V gene lookup returns CDR1 SGHRS and CDR2 YFSETQ. CDR3 length: 14 residues. A word on this clone: Antigen: not known.

The V call is TRBV5-1, the J call TRBJ2-7, with 9 bases lining up with TRBD1. The receptor was derived from a human donor with alopecia areata. The sequenced sample was CD8+ T cells sorted from blood, obtained at week 24, from a patient treated with tofacitinib. The CDR3 here is CASSSRTGAYEQYF. Written as DNA, the CDR3 is TGCGCCAGTAGTTCCCGGACAGGGGCCTACGAGCAGTACTTC.